The 3 T cell receptor beta chains in this list originate from one sample, sequenced in a study of cytomegalovirus exposure and HLA in healthy donors. The PCR contained 60 Vbeta and 13 Jbeta primers. This table comes from immunoSEQ multiplex PCR, and its TCRdb copy is limited to in-frame clones, with some not included. The sample contains 110,000 to 150,000 clones, 60% to 85% of which appear only once. Sequencing was performed on PBMCs. The source of these receptors is a man in his forties or fifties in good health and CMV-seropositive.

The chain joins TRBV5-6 to TRBJ2-7, with D possibly being TRBD2 (5 bases). The V end lost 2 bases, the J end lost 6 bases, and 15 bases lay between the germline ends. Germline CDR1 and CDR2: SGHDT and YYEEEE. This CDR3 comprises 14 residues. In DNA form, the CDR3 reads TGTGCCAGCAGCTTTGGGGAGTGGACCCTCGAGCAGTACTTC. Translation gives CASSFGEWTLEQYF.

The chain uses TRBV5-5 and TRBJ1-5; D possibly corresponds to TRBD1 (5 bases). Trimming left V 3 bases short and J 1 base short, with 17 bases between. The CDR3 runs 17 residues. Germline CDR1 reads SGHKS; CDR2 reads YYEKEE (reference sequence). CDR3 sequence: CASSSGTSRGSNQPQHF. The CDR3 DNA reads TGTGCCAGCAGCTCCGGGACTTCACGGGGGAGCAATCAGCCCCAGCATTTT.

This clone came up once. In nucleotides, the CDR3 is TGTGCCAGCAGTGGGAAGGACACCTACAATGAGCAGTTCTTC. As protein: CASSGKDTYNEQFF. The chain recombines TRBV2 with TRBJ2-1, with D tentatively TRBD1 (5 bases). Germline V gene sequence: CDR1 SNHLY, CDR2 FYNNEI. The CDR3 is 14 residues long. V was cut by 4 bases and J by 2 bases, with 9 bases left in between.